The present T cell receptor (beta chain) was sequenced within a study of T cells in Graves' hyperthyroidism and ophthalmopathy. Findings of the study overall: Ophthalmopathy was model-predicted a median approximately six months pre-onset. Most thyroid clonotypes with frequency above 0.001 were detected in blood.

There were TCR beta CDR3 regions amplified from RNA transcripts. Using the HTBI primer set, a first-round RT-PCR was run on the TCR CDR3. TCRdb fed the multiplex PCR reads into MiXCR, producing one record per CDR3 protein. The sample records 300,000 to 500,000 distinct CDR3 sequences, around 15% being singletons. The diagnoses drew upon clinical symptoms, serum thyroxine and TRAb, thyroid ultrasound and orbital computed tomography. The source of the PBMCs was around 9 ml of fresh peripheral blood. The CDR3 is 15 amino acids. V trimming: 7 bases; J trimming: 0 bases; junction bases outside the gene matches: 8. CDR1 SGHRS and CDR2 YFSETQ come from the germline V gene. As to this clonotype: No antigen is known for it.

Material for sequencing was blood. The chain links TRBV5-1 to TRBJ2-7; 9 positions match TRBD2. The origin of this receptor is a man aged 50 or older with Graves' ophthalmopathy. DNA of the CDR3: TGCGCCAGCGGGGTCCTAGCGGGACTCTCCTACGAGCAGTACTTC. This codes for CASGVLAGLSYEQYF.